The 17 T cell receptor beta chains reported below all come from one sample, sequenced in a study of shared clonotypes between healthy human individuals (dated by TCRdb to the early 2020s). CD8 naive samples were CD45RO-negative cells positively selected for CCR7, giving a CD45RA+CCR7+ population that excluded TemRA cells. Libraries were prepared through the immunoSEQ multiplex PCR assay. TCRdb stores this immuneACCESS table with in-frame sequences only. Part of the clones is absent; in the studies checked, under half of the shortfall reflects unresolved V genes, and no reason is known for the rest. The sample table shows some 2.1 million clones, and roughly 95% are seen once. The ten biggest clones cover around 1.7% of the sample. The sequencing sample was made of naive CD8+ T cells from PBMCs. The cell subset or site label of this sample denotes: CD45RA+CCR7+. The receptors were sampled from a man aged 18 to 30 in good health. Some clones in this sample may be carry-over from other donors' samples.

V and J are TRBV27 and TRBJ2-1; TRBD2 matches at 11 bases. Germline CDR1 MNHEY, CDR2 SMNVEV (reference sequence). Trimming at V came to 5 bases and at J to 4 bases, leaving 7 bases not matched to a gene. The CDR3 contains 16 residues. CDR3 protein: CASSPIAGGSYNEQFF. The CDR3 region has the DNA TGTGCCAGCAGTCCGATAGCGGGAGGGTCGTACAATGAGCAGTTCTTC.

The gene calls are TRBV7-9 and TRBJ1-5; D is uncertain. This CDR3 is 12 amino acids long. Germline CDR1 is SEHNR and CDR2 is FQNEAQ (reference sequence). Trimming stripped 1 base from V and 10 bases from J, with 8 bases between. The CDR3 protein is CASSLGDVPQHF. In nucleotides, the CDR3 is TGTGCCAGCAGCTTAGGTGACGTCCCCCAGCATTTT.

V is TRBV5-6 and J is TRBJ2-5; D call uncertain. The CDR3 contains 14 residues. Germline-derived CDR1 and CDR2 are SGHDT and YYEEEE. Trimming took off 3 bases at V and 1 base at J, with 10 bases between the two ends. The chain's CDR3 is CASSSPLGQETQYF. CDR3 coding DNA: TGTGCCAGCAGCTCCCCCCTGGGCCAAGAGACCCAGTACTTC. Supplemented by reference TRBV5-6 and TRBJ2-5, the full variable domain reads DAGVTQSPTHLIKTRGQQVTLRCSPKSGHDTVSWYQQALGQGPQFIFQYYEEEERQRGNFPDRFSGHQFPNYSSELNVNALLLGDSALYLCASSSPLGQETQYFGPGTRLLVL.

The CDR3 region is CASSLRPWQHNMTDTQYF. CDR3 coding DNA: TGTGCCAGCAGCTTAAGGCCTTGGCAGCACAATATGACAGATACGCAGTATTTT. V is TRBV7-3 and J is TRBJ2-3, with D unresolved. Trimming left V 1 base short and J 3 bases short, with 20 bases between. CDR3 length equals 18 residues. The germline V gene encodes CDR1 SGHTA and CDR2 FQGTGA.

This chain uses TRBV7-9 with TRBJ2-7; 8 bases are shared with TRBD1. Germline lookup yields CDR1 SEHNR and CDR2 FQNEAQ (reference sequence). V was clipped by 5 bases and J by 2 bases; unmatched bases: 5. The CDR3 runs 14 residues. The CDR3 spells CASSQGAGAYEQYF. In DNA form, the CDR3 reads TGTGCCAGCAGCCAGGGGGCAGGAGCCTACGAGCAGTACTTC.

The gene calls are TRBV5-1 and TRBJ2-5; D gene uncertain. CDR3 length equals 15 residues. Trimming pared 6 bases from V and 5 bases from J, leaving 20 bases between. Germline values: CDR1 SGHRS, CDR2 YFSETQ. In DNA form, the CDR3 reads TGCGCCAGCACGGGTCAGAATCAAGGGATGGAGACCCAGTACTTC. Its translation: CASTGQNQGMETQYF.

The chain recombines TRBV7-9 with TRBJ2-5; D uncertain. Trimming stripped 0 bases from V and 5 bases from J, with 13 bases between. Per germline, CDR1 SEHNR and CDR2 FQNEAQ (reference sequence). The CDR3 sequence is 15 residues long. The CDR3 nucleotides are TGTGCCAGCAGCTTAGCCATGTCCGAGAAGGAGACCCAGTACTTC. This translates into CASSLAMSEKETQYF.

Here the CDR3 DNA reads TGTGCCAGCAGCTTAAGCGCGGGGCGGACGACAGATACGCAGTATTTT. This encodes CASSLSAGRTTDTQYF. J is TRBJ2-3 and V is TRBV7-6; TRBD2 is a possible D gene (6 bases). V lost 2 bases and J 3 bases, leaving 15 bases between the germline ends. Germline V gene data show CDR1 as SGHVS and CDR2 as FNYEAQ. The CDR3 is 16 amino acids. Based on the CDR3 plus reference TRBV7-6 and TRBJ2-3, the full variable domain is GAGVSQSPRYKVTKRGQDVALRCDPISGHVSLYWYRQALGQGPEFLTYFNYEAQQDKSGLPNDRFSAERPEGSISTLTIQRTEQRDSAMYRCASSLSAGRTTDTQYFGPGTRLTVL.

The V gene is TRBV5-5, the J gene TRBJ1-5; 7 bases are shared with TRBD1. Per germline, CDR1 SGHKS and CDR2 YYEKEE (reference sequence). This CDR3 region has 16 residues. The ends lost 4 bases at V and 3 bases at J; junction bases unmatched: 10. CDR3 region: CASSATGTDYNQPQHF. Here the CDR3 DNA reads TGTGCCAGCAGCGCAACGGGGACAGATTACAATCAGCCCCAGCATTTT.

CDR3 nucleotide sequence: TGTGCCAGTAGTATATCGGTCAGGGTGACGAACACCGGGGAGCTGTTTTTT. This encodes CASSISVRVTNTGELFF. The V and J genes are TRBV19 and TRBJ2-2, with a weak D call TRBD1 (5 bases). This CDR3 is built from 17 residues. Trimming took off 2 bases at V and 0 bases at J, with 13 bases between the two ends. CDR1 and CDR2 from the germline V gene are LNHDA and SQIVND (reference sequence).

The chain recombines TRBV29-1 with TRBJ2-7; D gene uncertain. Germline CDR1 SQVTM, CDR2 ANQGSEA. The CDR3 consists of 12 residues. V was cut by 4 bases and J by 3 bases, with 10 bases left in between. CDR3 coding DNA: TGCAGCGTTGGTGTAGGCCACTACGAGCAGTACTTC. It is translated as CSVGVGHYEQYF.

The chain recombines TRBV9 with TRBJ2-3; D is uncertain. The V end was cut by 5 bases, the J end by 1 base, with 8 bases between. Germline CDR1 SGDLS, CDR2 YYNGEE. This CDR3 region has 13 residues. The CDR3 loop reads CASRAGGTDTQYF. In DNA form, the CDR3 reads TGTGCCAGCAGAGCTGGGGGCACAGATACGCAGTATTTT.

The chain carries TRBV9 and TRBJ1-2; 9 bases are a match to TRBD1. V dropped 3 bases and J dropped 0; count of bases not matched to a gene: 9. This CDR3 has 17 amino acids. CDR1 and CDR2 from the germline V gene are SGDLS and YYNGEE. CDR3 nucleotides: TGTGCCAGCAGCGGGGCGGGACAGGGACTTCCTAACTATGGCTACACCTTC. Protein product: CASSGAGQGLPNYGYTF.

The chain employs TRBV7-6 and TRBJ1-2, with unresolved D. CDR3 length: 15 residues. The germline CDR1 and CDR2 sequences are SGHVS and FNYEAQ. V was clipped by 1 base and J by 4 bases, with 13 bases between them. CDR3 in amino acids: CASSLERSGSYGYTF. The CDR3 DNA follows: TGTGCCAGCAGCTTAGAACGCAGTGGGAGCTATGGCTACACCTTC. Looking up the rest from reference TRBV7-6 and TRBJ1-2 gives the full variable domain: GAGVSQSPRYKVTKRGQDVALRCDPISGHVSLYWYRQALGQGPEFLTYFNYEAQQDKSGLPNDRFSAERPEGSISTLTIQRTEQRDSAMYRCASSLERSGSYGYTFGSGTRLTVV.

This sequence joins TRBV29-1 and TRBJ1-1, with a tentative D call TRBD1 (6 bases). V lost 4 bases and J 5 bases, leaving 14 bases between the germline ends. The CDR3 extends over 13 amino acids. CDR1 and CDR2 from the germline V gene are SQVTM and ANQGSEA. This CDR3 reads CSVVGGERTEAFF. As DNA, the CDR3 is TGCAGCGTTGTTGGGGGCGAAAGGACTGAAGCTTTCTTT.

V and J are TRBV5-6 and TRBJ1-1, with 9 bases aligning to TRBD1. The germline CDR1 and CDR2 sequences are SGHDT and YYEEEE. The CDR3 runs 15 residues. The V segment lost 4 bases and the J segment 4 bases; nucleotides outside the gene matches: 8. CDR3 loop: CASSGPTGGSTEAFF. CDR3 in DNA: TGTGCCAGCAGCGGCCCGACAGGGGGGAGCACTGAAGCTTTCTTT.

As for this clone: Other DNA sequences from this sample encode an identical CDR3 as well. The chain joins TRBV27 to TRBJ2-7; 8 nucleotides line up with TRBD2. Germline V gene data show CDR1 as MNHEY and CDR2 as SMNVEV (reference sequence). This CDR3 contains 14 residues. V was clipped by 5 bases and J by 4 bases; unmatched bases: 7. The CDR3 spells CASSPREGSYEQYF. CDR3 nucleotides: TGTGCCAGCAGTCCCCGGGAGGGGTCGTACGAGCAGTACTTC.